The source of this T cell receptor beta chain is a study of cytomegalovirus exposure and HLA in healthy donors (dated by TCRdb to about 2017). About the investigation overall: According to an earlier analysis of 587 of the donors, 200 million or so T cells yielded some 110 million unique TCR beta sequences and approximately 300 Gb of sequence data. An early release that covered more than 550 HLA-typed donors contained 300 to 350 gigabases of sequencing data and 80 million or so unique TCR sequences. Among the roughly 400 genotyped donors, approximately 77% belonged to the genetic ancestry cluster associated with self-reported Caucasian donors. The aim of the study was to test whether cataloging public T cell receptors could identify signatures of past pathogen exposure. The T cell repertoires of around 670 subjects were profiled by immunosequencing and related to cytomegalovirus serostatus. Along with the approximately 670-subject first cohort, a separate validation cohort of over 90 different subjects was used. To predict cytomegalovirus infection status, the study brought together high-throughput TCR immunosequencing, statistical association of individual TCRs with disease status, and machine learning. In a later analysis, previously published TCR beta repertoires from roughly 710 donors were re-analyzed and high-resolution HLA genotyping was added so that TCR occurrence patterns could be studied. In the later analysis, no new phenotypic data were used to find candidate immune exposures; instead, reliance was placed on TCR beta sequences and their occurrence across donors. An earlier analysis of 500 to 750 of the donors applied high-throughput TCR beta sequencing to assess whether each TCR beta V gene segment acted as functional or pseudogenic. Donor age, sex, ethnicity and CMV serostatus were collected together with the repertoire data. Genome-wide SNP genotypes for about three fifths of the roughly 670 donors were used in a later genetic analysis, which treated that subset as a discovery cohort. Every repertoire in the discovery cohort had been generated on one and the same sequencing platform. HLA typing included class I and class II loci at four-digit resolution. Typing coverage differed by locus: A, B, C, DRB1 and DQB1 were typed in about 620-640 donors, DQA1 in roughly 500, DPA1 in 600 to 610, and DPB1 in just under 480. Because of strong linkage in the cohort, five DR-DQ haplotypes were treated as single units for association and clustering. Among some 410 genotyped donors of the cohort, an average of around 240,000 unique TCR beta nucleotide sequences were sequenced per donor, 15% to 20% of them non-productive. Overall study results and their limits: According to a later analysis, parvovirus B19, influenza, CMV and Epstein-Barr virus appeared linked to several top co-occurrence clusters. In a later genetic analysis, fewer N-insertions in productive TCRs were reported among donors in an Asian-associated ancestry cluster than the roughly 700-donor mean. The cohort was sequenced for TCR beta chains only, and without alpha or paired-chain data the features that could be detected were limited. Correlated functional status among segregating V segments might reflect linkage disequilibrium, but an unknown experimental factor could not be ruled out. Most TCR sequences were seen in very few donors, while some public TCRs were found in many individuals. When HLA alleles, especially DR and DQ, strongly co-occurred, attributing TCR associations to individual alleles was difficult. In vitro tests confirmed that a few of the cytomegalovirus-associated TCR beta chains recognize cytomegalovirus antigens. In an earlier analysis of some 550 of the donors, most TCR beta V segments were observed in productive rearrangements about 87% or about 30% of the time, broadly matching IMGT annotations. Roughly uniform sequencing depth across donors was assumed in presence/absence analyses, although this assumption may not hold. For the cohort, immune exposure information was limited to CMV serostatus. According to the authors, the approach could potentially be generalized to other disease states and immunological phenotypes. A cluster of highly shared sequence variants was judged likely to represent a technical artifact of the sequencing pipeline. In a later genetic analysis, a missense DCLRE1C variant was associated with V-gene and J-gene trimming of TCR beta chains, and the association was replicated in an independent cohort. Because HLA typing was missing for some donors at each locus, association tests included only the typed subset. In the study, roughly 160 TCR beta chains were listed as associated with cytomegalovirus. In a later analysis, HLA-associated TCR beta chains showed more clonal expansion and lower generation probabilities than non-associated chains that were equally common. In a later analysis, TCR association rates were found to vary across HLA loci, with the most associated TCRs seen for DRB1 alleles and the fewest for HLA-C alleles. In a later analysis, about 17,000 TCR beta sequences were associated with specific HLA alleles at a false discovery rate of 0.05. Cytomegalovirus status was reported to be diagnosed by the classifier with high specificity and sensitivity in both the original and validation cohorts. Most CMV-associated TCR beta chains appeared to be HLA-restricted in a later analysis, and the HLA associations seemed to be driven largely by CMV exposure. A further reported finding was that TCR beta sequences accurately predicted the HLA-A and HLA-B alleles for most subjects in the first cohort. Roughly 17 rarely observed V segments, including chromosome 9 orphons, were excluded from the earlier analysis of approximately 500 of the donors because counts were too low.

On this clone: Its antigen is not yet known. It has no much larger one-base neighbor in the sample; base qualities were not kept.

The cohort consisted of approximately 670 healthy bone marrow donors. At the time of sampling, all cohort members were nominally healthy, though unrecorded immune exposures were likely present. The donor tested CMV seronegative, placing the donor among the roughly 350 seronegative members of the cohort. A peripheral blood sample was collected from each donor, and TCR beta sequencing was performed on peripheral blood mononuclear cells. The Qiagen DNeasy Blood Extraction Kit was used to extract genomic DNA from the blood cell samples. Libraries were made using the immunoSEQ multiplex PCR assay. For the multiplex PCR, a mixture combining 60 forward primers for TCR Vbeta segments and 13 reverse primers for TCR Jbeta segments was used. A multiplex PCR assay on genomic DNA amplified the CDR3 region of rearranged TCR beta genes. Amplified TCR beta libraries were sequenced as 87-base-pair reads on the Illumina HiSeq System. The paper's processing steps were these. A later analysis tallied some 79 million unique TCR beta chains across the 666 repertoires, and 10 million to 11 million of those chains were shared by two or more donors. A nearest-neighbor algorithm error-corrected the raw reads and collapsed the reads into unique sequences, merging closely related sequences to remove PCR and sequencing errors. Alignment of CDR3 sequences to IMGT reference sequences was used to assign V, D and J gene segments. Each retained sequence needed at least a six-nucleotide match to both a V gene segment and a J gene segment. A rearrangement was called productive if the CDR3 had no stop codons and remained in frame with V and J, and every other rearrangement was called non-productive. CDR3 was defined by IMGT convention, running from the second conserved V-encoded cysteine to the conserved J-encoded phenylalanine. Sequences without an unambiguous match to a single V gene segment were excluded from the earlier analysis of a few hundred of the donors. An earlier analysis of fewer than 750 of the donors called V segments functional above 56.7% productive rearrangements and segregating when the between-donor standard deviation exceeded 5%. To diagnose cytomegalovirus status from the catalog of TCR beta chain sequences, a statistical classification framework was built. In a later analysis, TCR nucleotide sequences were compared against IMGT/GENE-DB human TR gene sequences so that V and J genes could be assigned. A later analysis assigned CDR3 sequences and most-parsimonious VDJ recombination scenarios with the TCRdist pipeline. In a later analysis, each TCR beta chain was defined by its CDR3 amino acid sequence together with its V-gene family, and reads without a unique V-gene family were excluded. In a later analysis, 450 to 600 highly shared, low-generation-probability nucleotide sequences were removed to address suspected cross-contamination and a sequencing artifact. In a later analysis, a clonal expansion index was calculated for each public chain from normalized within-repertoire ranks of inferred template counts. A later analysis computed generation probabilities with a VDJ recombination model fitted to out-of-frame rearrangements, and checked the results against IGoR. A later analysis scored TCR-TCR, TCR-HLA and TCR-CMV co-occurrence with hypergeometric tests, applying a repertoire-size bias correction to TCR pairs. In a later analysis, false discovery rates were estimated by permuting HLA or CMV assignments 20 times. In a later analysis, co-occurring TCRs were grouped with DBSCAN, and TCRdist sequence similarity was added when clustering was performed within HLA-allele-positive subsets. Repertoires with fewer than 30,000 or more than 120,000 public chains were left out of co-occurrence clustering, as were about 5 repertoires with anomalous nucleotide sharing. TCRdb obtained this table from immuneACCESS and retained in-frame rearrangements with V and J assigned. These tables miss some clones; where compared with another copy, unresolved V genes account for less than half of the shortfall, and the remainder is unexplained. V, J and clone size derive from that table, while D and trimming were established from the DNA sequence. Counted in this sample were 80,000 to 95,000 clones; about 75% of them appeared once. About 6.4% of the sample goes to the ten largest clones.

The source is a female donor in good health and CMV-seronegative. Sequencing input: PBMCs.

The DNA sequence follows: TGTGCCAGCAGTTACGGTAGGGGGTTTAGCAATCAGCCCCAGCATTTT. This codes for CASSYGRGFSNQPQHF. This chain joins TRBV6-6 to TRBJ1-5; perhaps TRBD1 is the D gene, with 6 bases matching. The germline V gene encodes CDR1 MNHNY and CDR2 SVGAGI (reference sequence). V is clipped by 2 bases and J by 0 bases, and the sequence between their germline boundaries is 11 bases long. Including the terminal cysteine and phenylalanine, the CDR3 comprises 16 residues. The read is trimmed to its CDR3 DNA, 48 bases read in frame from base 1.